Each of the 17 T cell receptor beta chains below was sequenced from the same sample in a study of response to subunit inactivated influenza vaccine. TCRdb re-derived calls from the RT-PCR reads in MiXCR, one entry per CDR3 protein. The table lists more than 450,000 distinct CDR3 sequences, around 11% of them singletons. This sample also belongs to another study, concerning T cells expressing NK-cell markers. This second study says: The authors made TCR beta cDNA libraries by 5'RACE template switching. This switching added a universal primer site and UMIs.

Source: PBMCs from blood, taken on the day of vaccination. The receptors derive from a man aged 45-65 years who received an inactivated influenza vaccine.

The rearrangement joins TRBV24-1 to TRBJ2-2, with TRBD2 matching over 7 bases. This CDR3 comprises 15 residues. CDR1 is KGHDR and CDR2 is SFDVKD in the germline V gene. V lost 4 bases, J lost 0 bases, and 1 base stayed unmatched. This CDR3 is CATSELASNTGELFF. CDR3 sequence (DNA): TGTGCCACCAGTGAACTAGCGTCGAACACCGGGGAGCTGTTTTTT.

This clonotype was detected a few times. The genes are TRBV6-5 and TRBJ2-3, with D maybe TRBD2 (6 bases). The CDR3 runs 15 residues. The germline V gene has CDR1 MNHEY and CDR2 SVGAGI. The germline V and J ends were trimmed by 5 bases and 2 bases, with 14 bases remaining between them. CDR3 nucleotide sequence: TGTGCCAGCAGTATCTCGGGCGGGGACACAGATACGCAGTATTTT. Amino acids: CASSISGGDTDTQYF.

This clonotype turned up a few times. This CDR3 reads CASSRIGGLQETQYF. The CDR3, as DNA: TGTGCCAGCAGTCGCATTGGGGGACTTCAAGAGACCCAGTACTTC. This chain connects TRBV27 to TRBJ2-5, with D possibly being TRBD2 (6 bases). Germline values: CDR1 MNHEY, CDR2 SMNVEV (reference sequence). With 5 bases removed from V and 2 bases from J, the gap between germline ends came to 15 bases. This CDR3 region has 15 residues.

This clonotype appeared a few times. The chain carries TRBV29-1 and TRBJ1-2; unclear D gene. V was trimmed by 5 bases and J by 5 bases, leaving 9 bases between them. In germline, CDR1 is SQVTM, CDR2 ANQGSEA. The CDR3 is 11 amino acids. The CDR3 loop is CSVSWNYGYTF. In nucleotides, the CDR3 is TGCAGCGTTAGTTGGAATTATGGCTACACCTTC.

V and J are TRBV11-1 and TRBJ2-7; perhaps TRBD1 as D (5 bases). Germline CDR1 SGHAT, CDR2 FQDESV (reference sequence). CDR3 length: 19 amino acids. V lost 1 base, J lost 1 base, and 23 bases lay in between. CDR3 amino acids: CASSLERRQTNVSSYEQYF. CDR3 coding DNA: TGTGCCAGCAGCTTAGAAAGGAGACAGACCAACGTATCTTCCTACGAGCAGTACTTC.

This clonotype was counted many times. The CDR3 DNA follows: TGTGCCAGCAGTTTAAACGTACAACAAGAGACCCAGTACTTC. Translated, it gives CASSLNVQQETQYF. The rearrangement uses TRBV12-3 or TRBV12-4 and TRBJ2-5, with D unresolved. The CDR3 consists of 14 residues. The V and J ends lost 2 bases and 2 bases respectively, with 9 bases between them.

The chain combines TRBV4-3 with TRBJ1-2; D is unclear. The V end was cut by 0 bases, the J end by 0 bases, with 14 bases between. Germline V gene sequence: CDR1 LGHNA, CDR2 YSLEER. This CDR3 region has 17 residues. The CDR3 region has the DNA TGCGCCAGCAGCCAAGAACTGCCAGCCGCAGCTAACTATGGCTACACCTTC. Translated, it gives CASSQELPAAANYGYTF.

The rearrangement joins TRBV4-3 to TRBJ1-2; D not certain. This CDR3 is built from 14 residues. Per germline, CDR1 LGHNA and CDR2 YSLEER. Trimming removed 0 bases from V and 2 bases from J, with 7 bases in between. The CDR3 bases are TGCGCCAGCAGCCAAGATTCAGCAAACTATGGCTACACCTTC. Amino acid sequence: CASSQDSANYGYTF.

This clonotype appeared a few times. The rearrangement joins TRBV4-1 to TRBJ2-5; 7 nucleotides align to TRBD2. Germline CDR1 reads MGHRA; CDR2 reads YSYEKL. The CDR3 covers 14 residues. V dropped 4 bases and J dropped 5; count of bases not matched to a gene: 7. The CDR3 sequence: CASSPQRGGETQYF. Written as DNA, the CDR3 is TGCGCCAGCAGCCCGCAACGGGGAGGGGAGACCCAGTACTTC.

A few counts support this clonotype. The chain carries TRBV12-3 or TRBV12-4 and TRBJ1-1; TRBD1 agrees at 8 bases. The V and J ends lost 6 bases and 0 bases, in that order; junction bases with no gene match: 3. There are 14 residues in the CDR3. CDR3 nucleotide sequence: TGTGCCAGCAGGGGGGACAGGATGAACACTGAAGCTTTCTTT. It codes for CASRGDRMNTEAFF.

The chain links TRBV27 to TRBJ2-3; tentative D call: TRBD1 (6 bases). CDR1 MNHEY and CDR2 SMNVEV come from the germline V gene (reference sequence). The CDR3 covers 14 residues. V was pared by 3 bases and J by 2 bases, with 9 bases between. Written as DNA, the CDR3 is TGTGCCAGCAGTTTTAACAGGGCCACAGATACGCAGTATTTT. Protein product: CASSFNRATDTQYF.

V is TRBV25-1 and J is TRBJ2-1, with 10 nucleotides matching TRBD2. From germline, CDR1 is MGHDK and CDR2 SYGVNS. The CDR3 sequence is 18 residues long. J was trimmed by 0 bases and V by 4 bases; bases with no gene match: 9. Here the CDR3 reads CASSGPGLAPRSYNEQFF. The CDR3 nucleotides read TGTGCCAGCAGTGGCCCGGGACTAGCGCCCCGCTCCTACAATGAGCAGTTCTTC.

The rearrangement links TRBV6-2 or TRBV6-3 to TRBJ2-7, with TRBD1 matching over 10 bases. Trimming removed 3 bases from V and 5 bases from J; junction bases left unmatched: 10. Germline CDR1 MNHEY, CDR2 SVGEGT. The CDR3 runs to 16 residues. CDR3: CASSYHRDRGEDEQYF. For the CDR3, the DNA is TGTGCCAGCAGTTATCATCGGGACAGGGGCGAAGACGAGCAGTACTTC.

This chain links TRBV18 with TRBJ1-2; D is undetermined. The germline gives CDR1 KGHSH, CDR2 LQKENI. V was trimmed by 3 bases and J by 2 bases, leaving 13 bases between them. This CDR3 has 15 residues. CDR3 loop: CASSPNRVENYGYTF. The CDR3 DNA follows: TGTGCCAGCTCACCCAACCGCGTAGAAAACTATGGCTACACCTTC.

This clonotype was found a few times. This chain links TRBV5-4 with TRBJ2-1; possibly TRBD1 or TRBD2 for D (5 bases each). V gave up 4 bases and J gave up 10 bases, with 21 bases separating them. The CDR3 spans 15 residues. Germline CDR1 and CDR2: SGHNT and YYREEE (reference sequence). Here the CDR3 reads CASSPGNGVEGEQFF. CDR3 sequence (DNA): TGTGCCAGCAGCCCAGGGAATGGGGTAGAGGGGGAGCAGTTCTTC.

V usage is TRBV20-1 and J usage is TRBJ1-1; 9 bases align to TRBD1. CDR1 and CDR2 (germline): DFQATT, SNEGSKA (reference sequence). This CDR3 is 13 amino acids long. J was trimmed by 6 bases and V by 3 bases; bases with no gene match: 5. The CDR3 reads CSASGQGNAEAFF. The CDR3 DNA sequence: TGCAGTGCTAGTGGACAGGGGAATGCTGAAGCTTTCTTT.

There are many counts of this clonotype. V and J are TRBV9 and TRBJ2-3; 11 bases are a match to TRBD2. In germline, CDR1 is SGDLS, CDR2 YYNGEE. This CDR3 has 16 residues. The V segment lost 0 bases and the J segment 5 bases; nucleotides outside the gene matches: 5. This CDR3 reads CASSVGLAGGEDTQYF. The CDR3 DNA sequence: TGTGCCAGCAGCGTAGGGCTAGCGGGAGGCGAAGATACGCAGTATTTT.